What follows describes a single T cell receptor (beta chain). These data are taken from a study of technical replicates of blood from a few donors. Clones were read by immunoSEQ multiplex PCR, and TCRdb kept only the in-frame ones, dropping some. This table has more than 65,000 clones, 80% to 95% appearing once. After removal of 3 bases from V and 2 bases from J, the junction contained 9 bases not matched to a gene. From germline, CDR1 is SGDLS and CDR2 YYNGEE. CDR3 length: 16 amino acids. Sequencing was carried out using T cells isolated from PBMCs. The gene calls are TRBV9 and TRBJ1-2; 8 bases align to TRBD1. The source of this sequence is a human donor in good health. CDR3 in DNA: TGTGCCAGCAGCGCCTTCCAGGGGGCGATCAACTATGGCTACACCTTC. Translated, it gives CASSAFQGAINYGYTF.